This T cell receptor (beta chain) comes out of a study of cytomegalovirus exposure and HLA in healthy donors. Overall study findings and caveats: Presence/absence analysis assumed near-uniform sequencing depth across donors.

Points on this clone: Its antigen is still unknown.

Germline CDR1 ENHRY, CDR2 SYGVKD. Trimming at V came to 0 bases and at J to 3 bases, leaving 6 bases not matched to a gene. The CDR3 length is 17 residues. PCR was performed using 60 Vbeta and 13 Jbeta primers. Method: immunoSEQ multiplex PCR; TCRdb's copy keeps in-frame clones and lacks some. Among roughly 69,000 clones listed, 65% to 70% were seen once. Source material: PBMCs. The chain carries TRBV10-3 and TRBJ2-5; 11 bases are a match to TRBD1. This TCR was sampled from a male donor in good health and CMV-seropositive. This chain's CDR3 is CAISESRWGQGEETQYF. The CDR3 nucleotides read TGTGCCATCAGTGAGTCGAGGTGGGGACAGGGGGAAGAGACCCAGTACTTC.